The rows below give T cell receptor beta chains drawn from one sample of a study of blood T cell repertoires in COVID-19. Measured with immunoSEQ multiplex PCR; TCRdb has only the in-frame clones, and not every one. The data contain 650,000 to 800,000 clones, about 90% of them singletons. Sample: peripheral blood. The origin of the receptors is a woman younger than 30 with acute or convalescent COVID-19. CDR3s include the opening cysteine and the closing phenylalanine or tryptophan. Only part of the rows carry a size: once, few, many, or a class if the clone is expanded.

-,TRBV19,CASSEGQGNYGYTF
-,TRBV6-2/TRBV6-3,CASSSPAGGGYTF
-,TRBV6-5,CAYGAGQGGYEQYF
-,TRBV27,CASSLYHPGQGEGTEAFF
-,TRBV9,CASSVDGYGYTF
-,TRBV12-5,CASGRGTGAYNYGYTF
-,TRBV4-3,CASSQGGGWTF
-,TRBV11-2,CASSLRLAGELFF
-,TRBV3-1/TRBV3-2,CASSQGVDRGLYEQYF
few,TRBV18,CASSPDRNQPQHF
-,TRBV4-1,CASSQERTGPGYTF
-,TRBV5-6,CASSLGQNGIYGYTF
-,TRBV28,CASSSGSGYTF
-,TRBV21-1,CASSTPTGGDGETQYF
once,TRBV25-1,CASSDRVFNSPQHF
-,TRBV4-1,CASSQDPGWSQPQHF
-,TRBV5-1,CASREGQGGVGYTF
once,TRBV7-2,CASSPNFATNEKLFF
-,TRBV5-6,CASSLLSGSNYGYTF
-,TRBV7-9,CASSPEMTGGNRYGYTF
-,TRBV5-6,CASSLAMTGTTDTQYF
few,TRBV19,CASNLGDLEGAQHF
-,TRBV10-3,CAISVGREKDTQYF
-,TRBV7-2,CASSTRDREGQPQHF
-,TRBV19,CASSIVVGDGLSAFF
-,TRBV18,CASSPSRDGSRYGYTF
-,TRBV24-1,CATSRSGGEASTDTQYF
-,TRBV5-1,CASSLESSQETQYF
-,TRBV2,CAPRGTGGMNTEAFF
-,TRBV4-2,CASSQGVGSGETQYF
-,TRBV19,CASSIDRVYNEQFF
-,TRBV18,CASSAGQSLEAFF
-,TRBV7-2,CASSLTSGGGGWNEQYF
-,TRBV2,CAEGVSGANVLTF
-,TRBV29-1,CSVEVGYGQASYNEQFF
-,TRBV10-2,CASSRQGAPTEAFF
-,TRBV12-3/TRBV12-4,CASSQYLDTEAFF
-,TRBV27,CASSEFGTENTEAFF
-,TRBV10-3,CAISEGQDIRVEEQYF
-,TRBV6-6,CASSYSRFEQYF
-,TRBV7-8,CASSLLAGRYNEQFF
-,TRBV18,CASSEGADYGYTF
-,TRBV6-6,CASTYSPYPEQFF
-,TRBV27,CASIRKFQGSYNSPLHF
-,TRBV30,CAWSLWRSGTSYRGDTQYF